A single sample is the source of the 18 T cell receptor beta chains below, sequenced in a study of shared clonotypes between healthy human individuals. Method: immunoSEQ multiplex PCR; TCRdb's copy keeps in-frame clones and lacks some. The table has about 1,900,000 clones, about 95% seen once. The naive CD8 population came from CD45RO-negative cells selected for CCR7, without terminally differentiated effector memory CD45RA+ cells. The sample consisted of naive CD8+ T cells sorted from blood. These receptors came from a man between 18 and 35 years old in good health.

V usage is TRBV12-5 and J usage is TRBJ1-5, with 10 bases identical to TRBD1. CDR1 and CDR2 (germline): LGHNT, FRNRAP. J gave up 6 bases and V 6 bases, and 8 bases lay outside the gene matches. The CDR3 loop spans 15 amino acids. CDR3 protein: CASGGTGEEGQPQHF. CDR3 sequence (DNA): TGTGCTAGTGGAGGGACAGGGGAGGAGGGTCAGCCCCAGCATTTT.

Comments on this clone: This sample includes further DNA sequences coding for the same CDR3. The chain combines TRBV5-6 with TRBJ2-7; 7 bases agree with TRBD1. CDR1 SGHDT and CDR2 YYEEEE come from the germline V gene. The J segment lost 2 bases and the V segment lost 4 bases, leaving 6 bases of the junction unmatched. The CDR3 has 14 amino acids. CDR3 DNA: TGTGCCAGCAGCCGAGGGGACAGTACCTACGAGCAGTACTTC. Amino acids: CASSRGDSTYEQYF.

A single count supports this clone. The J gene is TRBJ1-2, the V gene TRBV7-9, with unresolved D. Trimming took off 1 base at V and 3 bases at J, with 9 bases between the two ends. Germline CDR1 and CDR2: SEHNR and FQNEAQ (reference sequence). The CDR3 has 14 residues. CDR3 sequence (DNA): TGTGCCAGCAGCTTAGAAGTGAGCTACTATGGCTACACCTTC. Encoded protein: CASSLEVSYYGYTF.

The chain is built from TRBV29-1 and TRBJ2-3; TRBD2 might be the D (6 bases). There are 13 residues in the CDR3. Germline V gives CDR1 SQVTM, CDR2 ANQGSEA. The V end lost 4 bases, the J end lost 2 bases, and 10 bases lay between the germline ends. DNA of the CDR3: TGCAGCGTTGTCCTAGCGAACACAGATACGCAGTATTTT. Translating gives CSVVLANTDTQYF.

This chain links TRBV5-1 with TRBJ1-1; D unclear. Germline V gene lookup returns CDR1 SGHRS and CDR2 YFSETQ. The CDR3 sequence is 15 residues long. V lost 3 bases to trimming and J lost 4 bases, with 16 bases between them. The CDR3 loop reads CASSWSRRGITEAFF. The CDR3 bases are TGCGCCAGCAGCTGGAGCCGGAGAGGAATCACTGAAGCTTTCTTT.

The CDR3 DNA sequence: TGTGCCAGCAGCTTATGGCTTGGGAACACTGAAGCTTTCTTT. Amino acid sequence: CASSLWLGNTEAFF. The genes are TRBV13 and TRBJ1-1, with D unclear. Trimming removed 2 bases at V and 1 base at J, with 8 bases between. Looked up from germline, CDR1 is PRHDT and CDR2 is FYEKMQ (reference sequence). The length of the CDR3 is 14 residues.

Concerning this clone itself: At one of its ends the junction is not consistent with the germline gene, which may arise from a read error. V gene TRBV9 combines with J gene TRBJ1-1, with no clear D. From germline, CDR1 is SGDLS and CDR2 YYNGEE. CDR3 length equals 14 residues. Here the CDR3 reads CASSARFESTGAFF. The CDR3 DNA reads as TGTGCCAGCAGCGCTCGATTCGAGAGTACTGGAGCTTTCTTT.

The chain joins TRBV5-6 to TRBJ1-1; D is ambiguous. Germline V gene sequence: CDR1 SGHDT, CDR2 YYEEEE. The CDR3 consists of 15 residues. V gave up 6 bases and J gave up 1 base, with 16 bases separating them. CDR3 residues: CASNGFSEKNTEAFF. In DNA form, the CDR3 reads TGTGCCAGCAATGGGTTCTCGGAGAAGAACACTGAAGCTTTCTTT.

The CDR3 region is CASSSGRGQYEQYF. CDR3 coding DNA: TGCGCCAGCAGCTCCGGCAGGGGGCAGTACGAGCAGTACTTC. The gene calls are TRBV5-1 and TRBJ2-7, with TRBD1 identical over 8 bases. Germline-derived CDR1 and CDR2 are SGHRS and YFSETQ. The trim removed 3 bases at V and 4 bases at J, leaving 6 bases unmatched. This CDR3 comprises 14 residues.

The CDR3 sequence: CASSIGFGQGYGYTF. In DNA, the CDR3 is TGTGCCAGTAGTATAGGTTTCGGACAGGGGTATGGCTACACCTTC. The chain links TRBV19 to TRBJ1-2, with 9 bases aligning to TRBD1. V gave up 1 base and J gave up 5 bases; unmatched junction bases: 5. The CDR3 length is 15 residues. Germline CDR1 reads LNHDA; CDR2 reads SQIVND (reference sequence).

As DNA, the CDR3 is TGTGCCAGCAGTGTGGACAGGGCGGGCTACGAGCAGTACTTC. Protein: CASSVDRAGYEQYF. The V call is TRBV28, the J call TRBJ2-7, with 8 positions matching TRBD1. The CDR3 sequence is 14 residues long. V lost 5 bases and J lost 3; bases outside the gene matches: 6. Germline CDR1 MDHEN, CDR2 SYDVKM. The full variable domain, in which reference TRBV28 and TRBJ2-7 provide the parts outside the CDR3, is DVKVTQSSRYLVKRTGEKVFLECVQDMDHENMFWYRQDPGLGLRLIYFSYDVKMKEKGDIPEGYSVSREKKERFSLILESASTNQTSMYLCASSVDRAGYEQYFGPGTRLTVT.

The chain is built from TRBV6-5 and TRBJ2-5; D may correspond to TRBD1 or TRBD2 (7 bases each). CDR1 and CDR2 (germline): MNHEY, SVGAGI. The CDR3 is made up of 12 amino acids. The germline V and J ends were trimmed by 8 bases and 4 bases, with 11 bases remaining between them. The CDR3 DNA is TGTGCCAGCTCAGGGGGGGGAGAGACCCAGTACTTC. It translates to CASSGGGETQYF.

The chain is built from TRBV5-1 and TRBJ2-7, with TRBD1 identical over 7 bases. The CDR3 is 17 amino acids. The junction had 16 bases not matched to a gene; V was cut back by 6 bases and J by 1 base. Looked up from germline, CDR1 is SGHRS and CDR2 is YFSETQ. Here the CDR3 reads CASTIGTAPTPSYEQYF. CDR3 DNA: TGCGCCAGCACCATCGGGACAGCCCCAACCCCTTCCTACGAGCAGTACTTC.

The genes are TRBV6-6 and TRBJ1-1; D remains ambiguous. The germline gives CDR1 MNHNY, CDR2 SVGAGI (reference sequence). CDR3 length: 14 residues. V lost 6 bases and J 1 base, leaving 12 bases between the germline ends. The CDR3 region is CASRGMLENTEAFF. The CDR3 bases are TGTGCCAGCAGGGGGATGTTGGAGAACACTGAAGCTTTCTTT.

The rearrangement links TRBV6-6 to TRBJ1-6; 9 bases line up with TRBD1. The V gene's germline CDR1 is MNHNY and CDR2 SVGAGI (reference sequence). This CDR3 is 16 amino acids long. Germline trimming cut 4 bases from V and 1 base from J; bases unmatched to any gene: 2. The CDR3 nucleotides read TGTGCCAGCAGTTTAGACAGGGGGTCCTATAATTCACCCCTCCACTTT. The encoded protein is CASSLDRGSYNSPLHF.

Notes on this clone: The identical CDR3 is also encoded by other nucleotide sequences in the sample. The CDR3: CASSVGGGVAYEQYF. The CDR3 bases are TGTGCCAGCAGCGTAGGAGGGGGGGTGGCCTACGAGCAGTACTTC. The chain couples TRBV9 to TRBJ2-7; D possibly corresponds to TRBD2 (7 bases). This CDR3 is 15 amino acids long. V lost 0 bases, J lost 2 bases, and 12 bases lay in between. The germline CDR1 and CDR2 sequences are SGDLS and YYNGEE.

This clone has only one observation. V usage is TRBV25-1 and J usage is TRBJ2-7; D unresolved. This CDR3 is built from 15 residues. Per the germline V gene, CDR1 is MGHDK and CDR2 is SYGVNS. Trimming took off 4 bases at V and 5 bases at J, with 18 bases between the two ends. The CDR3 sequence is CASSVDGPARNEQYF. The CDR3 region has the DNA TGTGCCAGCAGTGTAGACGGCCCTGCTCGTAACGAGCAGTACTTC.

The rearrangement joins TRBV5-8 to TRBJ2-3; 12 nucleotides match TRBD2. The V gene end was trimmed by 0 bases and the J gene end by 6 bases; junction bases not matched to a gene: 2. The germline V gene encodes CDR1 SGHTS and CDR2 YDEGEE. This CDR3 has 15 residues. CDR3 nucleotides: TGTGCCAGCAGCTTGGGGACTAGCGGGGCCGATACGCAGTATTTT. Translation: CASSLGTSGADTQYF.